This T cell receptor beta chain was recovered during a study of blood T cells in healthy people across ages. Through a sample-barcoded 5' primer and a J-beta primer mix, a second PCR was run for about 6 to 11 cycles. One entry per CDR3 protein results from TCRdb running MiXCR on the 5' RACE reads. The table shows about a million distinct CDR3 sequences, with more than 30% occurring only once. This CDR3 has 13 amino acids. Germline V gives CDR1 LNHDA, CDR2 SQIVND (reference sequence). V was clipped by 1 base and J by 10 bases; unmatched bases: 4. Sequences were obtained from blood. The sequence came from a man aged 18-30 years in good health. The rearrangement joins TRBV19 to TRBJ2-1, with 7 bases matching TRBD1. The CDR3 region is CASSIATGEEQFF. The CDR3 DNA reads TGTGCCAGTAGTATAGCAACAGGGGAGGAGCAGTTCTTC.